This is a list of T cell receptor beta chains from one sample in a study of early T cells in non-severe SARS-CoV-2 infection. Each CDR3 protein gets one entry after TCRdb re-called the 5' RACE reads with MiXCR. The table records tens of thousands of distinct CDR3 sequences, 8% to 10% of them present only once. The material sequenced was whole blood. The receptor set was obtained from an adult who was a healthcare worker with PCR-confirmed SARS-CoV-2 infection or an uninfected control (not recorded which). Both conserved end residues are part of each CDR3. Each record gives: V gene, D gene, clone size, J gene, CDR3 protein, CDR3 DNA. A D gene is named only where the DNA matches it firmly. The size field is filled for only some rows; it gives once, few, many or a size class.

>TRBV20-1|.|few|TRBJ1-2
CSARNLGFGGDYGYTF
TGCAGTGCTAGAAACCTGGGGTTTGGGGGTGACTATGGCTACACCTTC
>TRBV9|.|once|TRBJ2-1
CASSVVRGFYNEQFF
TGTGCCAGCAGCGTAGTTAGGGGGTTTTACAATGAGCAGTTCTTC
>TRBV5-4|TRBD2|many|TRBJ2-1
CASSPGLAGGLYEQFF
TGTGCCAGCAGCCCCGGACTAGCGGGAGGGTTGTATGAGCAGTTCTTC
>TRBV12-3/TRBV12-4|TRBD1|many|TRBJ1-5
CASARQGRQPQHF
TGTGCCAGCGCTCGACAGGGCCGTCAGCCCCAGCATTTT
>TRBV7-2|TRBD2|few|TRBJ2-7
CASSFVGGLTYEQYF
TGTGCCAGCAGCTTCGTGGGGGGACTAACCTACGAGCAGTACTTC
>TRBV30|TRBD1|many|TRBJ1-2
CAWIDDRDRVFGLYGYTF
TGTGCCTGGATTGACGACCGGGACAGGGTTTTTGGTCTTTATGGCTACACCTTC
>TRBV6-5|TRBD1|.|TRBJ1-5
CASKGQGNQPQHF
TGTGCCAGCAAAGGACAGGGCAATCAGCCCCAGCATTTT
>TRBV10-3|TRBD1|few|TRBJ2-7
CAIRRDRFYEQYF
TGTGCCATCAGGAGGGACAGATTTTACGAGCAGTACTTC
>TRBV4-2|TRBD2|few|TRBJ2-7
CASSQGPGGTSATYEQYF
TGTGCCAGCAGCCAAGGCCCGGGGGGAACTAGCGCGACCTACGAGCAGTACTTC
>TRBV6-1|.|few|TRBJ2-5
CASSGGAVQETQYF
TGTGCCAGCAGTGGGGGGGCAGTACAAGAGACCCAGTACTTC
>TRBV2|.|many|TRBJ2-2
CASRSDSNTGELFF
TGTGCCAGCAGATCGGACAGCAACACCGGGGAGCTGTTTTTT
>TRBV5-4|.|many|TRBJ1-1
CASSRDPPDTEAFF
TGTGCCAGCAGCCGAGATCCCCCGGACACTGAAGCTTTCTTT
>TRBV7-2|.|many|TRBJ2-5
CASSLNAGAKTQYF
TGTGCCAGCAGCTTAAATGCAGGGGCCAAGACCCAGTACTTC
>TRBV5-4|.|many|TRBJ2-7
CASSLGLQGGSYEQYF
TGTGCCAGCAGCTTGGGCCTCCAGGGGGGTTCCTACGAGCAGTACTTC
>TRBV20-1|.|.|TRBJ1-2
CSARPEQGGIFGYTF
TGCAGTGCTAGGCCCGAGCAGGGTGGAATATTCGGCTACACCTTC
>TRBV27|.|medium-sized|TRBJ1-6
CASSPPEGSPLHF
TGTGCCAGCAGTCCCCCTGAGGGTTCACCCCTCCACTTT
>TRBV4-2|.|few|TRBJ2-1
CASSHGGSSYNEQFF
TGTGCCAGCAGCCATGGGGGGAGCTCCTACAATGAGCAGTTCTTC
>TRBV4-2|TRBD1|.|TRBJ2-2
CASSQRDRANTGELFF
TGTGCCAGCAGCCAACGAGACAGGGCGAACACCGGGGAGCTGTTTTTT
>TRBV7-2|TRBD1|many|TRBJ2-6
CASSSRDRVHGANVLTF
TGTGCCAGCAGCTCTCGGGACAGGGTCCATGGGGCCAACGTCCTGACTTTC
>TRBV2|.|.|TRBJ2-3
CASTFLVAPVMGDTQYF
TGTGCCAGCACCTTTCTTGTTGCCCCTGTTATGGGAGATACGCAGTATTTT
>TRBV5-4|TRBD1|.|TRBJ1-1
CASRPGRDRGGTEAFF
TGTGCCAGCAGACCCGGCCGGGACAGGGGGGGTACTGAAGCTTTCTTT
>TRBV7-2|.|many|TRBJ2-1
CASSLRTTYNEQFF
TGTGCCAGCAGCTTACGGACTACCTACAATGAGCAGTTCTTC
>TRBV6-6|TRBD1|.|TRBJ1-4
CASRRTGPNEKLFF
TGTGCCAGCAGAAGGACAGGGCCTAATGAAAAACTGTTTTTT
>TRBV15|.|.|TRBJ1-1
CATSRDRQGRAEAFF
TGTGCCACCAGCAGAGATAGGCAGGGTCGGGCTGAAGCTTTCTTT
>TRBV6-6|.|many|TRBJ1-2
CASKTSYGYTF
TGTGCCAGCAAAACTTCCTATGGCTACACCTTC
>TRBV6-5|TRBD2|many|TRBJ2-5
CASSQTSETQYF
TGTGCCAGCAGTCAGACTAGCGAGACCCAGTACTTC
>TRBV3-1|TRBD1|many|TRBJ2-3
CASSQVTGGNPTDTQYF
TGTGCCAGCAGCCAAGTGACAGGGGGTAACCCGACAGATACGCAGTATTTT
>TRBV13|TRBD2|many|TRBJ2-5
CASSPAVGTSGSGLETQYF
TGTGCCAGCAGCCCAGCAGTAGGGACTAGCGGGAGCGGGCTAGAGACCCAGTACTTC
>TRBV12-3/TRBV12-4|.|few|TRBJ1-2
CASSLPRGYTDTF
TGTGCCAGCAGTTTGCCCCGGGGGTATACGGACACCTTC
>TRBV5-1|.|.|TRBJ2-7
CASSLAAGLDEQYF
TGCGCCAGCAGCTTGGCGGCAGGGTTGGACGAGCAGTACTTC
>TRBV11-2|.|many|TRBJ2-3
CASSVVHRDYDTQYF
TGTGCCAGCAGCGTGGTTCACAGGGATTACGATACGCAGTATTTT